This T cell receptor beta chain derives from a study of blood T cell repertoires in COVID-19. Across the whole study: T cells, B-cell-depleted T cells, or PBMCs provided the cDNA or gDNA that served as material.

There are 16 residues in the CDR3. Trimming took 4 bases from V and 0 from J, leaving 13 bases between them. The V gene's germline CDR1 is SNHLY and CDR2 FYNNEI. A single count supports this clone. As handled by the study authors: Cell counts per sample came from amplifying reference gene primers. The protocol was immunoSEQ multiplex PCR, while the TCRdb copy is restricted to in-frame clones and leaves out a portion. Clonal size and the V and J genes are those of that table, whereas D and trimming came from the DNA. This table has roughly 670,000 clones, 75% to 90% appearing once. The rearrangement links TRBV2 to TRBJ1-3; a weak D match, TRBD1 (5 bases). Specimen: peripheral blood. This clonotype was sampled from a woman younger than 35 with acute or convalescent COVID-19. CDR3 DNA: TGTGCCAGCAGTGGGGGCGGCAGGAGCTCTGGAAACACCATATATTTT. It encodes CASSGGGRSSGNTIYF.